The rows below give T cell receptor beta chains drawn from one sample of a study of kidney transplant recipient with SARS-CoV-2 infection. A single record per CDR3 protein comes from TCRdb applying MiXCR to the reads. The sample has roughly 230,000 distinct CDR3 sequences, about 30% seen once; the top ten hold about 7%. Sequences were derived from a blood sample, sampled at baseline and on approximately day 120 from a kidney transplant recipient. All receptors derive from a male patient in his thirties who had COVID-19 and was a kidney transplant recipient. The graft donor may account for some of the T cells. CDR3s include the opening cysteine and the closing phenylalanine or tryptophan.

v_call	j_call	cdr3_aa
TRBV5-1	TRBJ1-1	CASSFTTGTRNTEAFF
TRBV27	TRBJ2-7	CASSFTGAGEQYF
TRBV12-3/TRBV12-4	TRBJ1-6	CASRRTGNDWSPLHF
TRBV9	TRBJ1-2	CASPPQYSRKTYGYTF
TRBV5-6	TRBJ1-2	CASRCPNSRKTYGYTF
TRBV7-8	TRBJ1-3	CASSLGIFGNTIYF
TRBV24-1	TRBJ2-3	CATSHGTSLLTDTQYF
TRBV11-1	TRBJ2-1	CASSRGIAGGYSYNEQFF
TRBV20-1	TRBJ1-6	CSASGQGHSPLHF
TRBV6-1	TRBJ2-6	CASSDETGGSGANVLTF
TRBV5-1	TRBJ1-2	CASYHASVRKTYGYTF
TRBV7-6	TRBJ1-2	CASSLGAESRKTYGYTF
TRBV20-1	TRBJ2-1	CSARDLGGGYNEQFF
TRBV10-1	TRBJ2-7	CASSDRRQGSYEQYF
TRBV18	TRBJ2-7	CASSPEQYF
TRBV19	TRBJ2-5	CASSSWTGTETQYF
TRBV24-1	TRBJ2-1	CATSDPRDGEQFF
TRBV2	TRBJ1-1	CASRLQGTSPEAFF
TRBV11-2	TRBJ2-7	CASSLAGQGGYEQYF
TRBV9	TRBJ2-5	CVSSLTSGAGQETQYF
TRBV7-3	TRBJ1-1	CASSIPGDEAFF
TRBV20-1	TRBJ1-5	CSARDPTGGTVSNQPQHF
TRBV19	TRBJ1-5	CASSLNAGGWYTQPQHF
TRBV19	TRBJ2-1	CASSIIAGVYNEQFF
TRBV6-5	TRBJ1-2	CASSVRANYGYTF
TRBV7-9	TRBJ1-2	CASSDVEYHGKTYGYTF
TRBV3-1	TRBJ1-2	CASSQGPGWGGYTF
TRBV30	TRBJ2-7	CAWRTRQGGTYEQYF
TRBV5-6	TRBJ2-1	CASSLIGVGEQFF
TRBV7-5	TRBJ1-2	CISVPEIICEVGKTYGYTF
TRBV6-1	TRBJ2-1	CASSEMTSGGPLGAYNEQFF
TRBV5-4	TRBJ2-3	CASSLDAGRGTDTQYF
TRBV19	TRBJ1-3	CASKRSDGGNTIYF
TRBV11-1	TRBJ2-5	CASSLALQAAEETQYF